This T cell receptor (beta chain) derives from a study of response to subunit inactivated influenza vaccine. Germline-derived CDR1 and CDR2 are SGHTA and FQGNSA. V was cut by 4 bases and J by 1 base, with 10 bases left in between. This CDR3 spans 14 amino acids. TCRdb fed the RT-PCR reads into MiXCR, producing one record per CDR3 protein. The table has under 750,000 distinct CDR3 sequences, 12% seen once. This sequence was found in a man between 45 and 60 years old who received an inactivated influenza vaccine. The specimen comprised PBMCs from blood, sampled on the day of vaccination. The chain joins TRBV7-2 to TRBJ2-5, with D perhaps TRBD1 or TRBD2 (5 bases each). CDR3 in amino acids: CASSSNGGQETQYF. In nucleotides, the CDR3 is TGTGCCAGCAGCTCCAATGGGGGCCAAGAGACCCAGTACTTC.